The 12 T cell receptor beta chains listed next were all sequenced from one sample in a study of molecular identifiers for immune sequencing clone quantification. Using its own MiXCR run on the PCR reads, TCRdb lists one record per CDR3 protein. This table has under 600,000 distinct CDR3 sequences, 25% appearing once. The material sequenced was naive CD8+ T cells from blood, with Jurkat cell RNA spiked in. The subset was: FACS-sorted CD8+CD4-CCR7+CD45RA+ naive T cells. The origin of the receptors is a human donor in good health. Some libraries in this study had Jurkat cell RNA spiked in.

The chain couples TRBV6-2 or TRBV6-3 to TRBJ2-7; 7 positions agree with TRBD2. The germline V gene encodes CDR1 MNHEY and CDR2 SVGEGT. V lost 5 bases and J lost 3; bases outside the gene matches: 10. The CDR3 is 15 residues long. The CDR3 region has the DNA TGTGCCAGCAGTCCCTTGGGCGGGAGCTTCTACGAGCAGTACTTC. It encodes CASSPLGGSFYEQYF.

Points on this clonotype: This could be a read error, since a much larger clone is one nucleotide away. The conserved final phenylalanine or tryptophan is absent from the CDR3, which likely points to a read error. This sequence joins TRBV9 and TRBJ2-2; no clear D. The CDR3 contains 21 residues. V lost 0 bases and J 0 bases, leaving 24 bases between the germline ends. Germline CDR1 and CDR2: SGDLS and YYNGEE. CDR3 DNA sequence: TGTGCCAGCAGCGTAGCGGCCTACGCCCATCCTGAGACTCCGAACACCGGGGAGCTGTTTTCT. It specifies CASSVAAYAHPETPNTGELFS.

The chain recombines TRBV7-6 with TRBJ2-2; D possibly uses TRBD1 or TRBD2 (5 bases each). CDR1 is SGHVS and CDR2 is FNYEAQ in the germline V gene. This CDR3 is 14 amino acids long. V lost 6 bases, J lost 5 bases, and 13 bases lay in between. This CDR3 is CASSQRGVTGELFF. CDR3 bases: TGTGCCAGCAGTCAAAGAGGGGTGACCGGGGAGCTGTTTTTT.

This chain joins TRBV6-2 or TRBV6-3 and TRBJ2-5; tentatively, D is TRBD2 (6 bases). V lost 3 bases to trimming and J lost 2 bases, with 16 bases between them. CDR1 is MNHEY and CDR2 is SVGEGT in the germline V gene. The CDR3 totals 16 residues. The CDR3 sequence is CASSYFRAGLQETQYF. The DNA for the CDR3 is TGTGCCAGCAGTTATTTTAGGGCGGGATTGCAAGAGACCCAGTACTTC.

Remarks on this clonotype: A much larger clone lies one base from this, so it may be a read error. In nucleotides, the CDR3 is TGCGCCAGCAGCTTGGACTCATATCAAGAGACCCAGCACTTC. Residues: CASSLDSYQETQHF. The V gene is TRBV5-1, the J gene TRBJ2-5; D gene ambiguous. The V gene's germline CDR1 is SGHRS and CDR2 YFSETQ. The CDR3 totals 14 residues. Combining the CDR3 with reference TRBV5-1 and TRBJ2-5 gives the whole variable domain KAGVTQTPRYLIKTRGQQVTLSCSPISGHRSVSWYQQTPGQGLQFLFEYFSETQRNKGNFPGRFSGRQFSNSRSEMNVSTLELGDSALYLCASSLDSYQETQHFGPGTRLLVL.

This clonotype was observed a few times. V and J are TRBV30 and TRBJ2-1; 8 nucleotides line up with TRBD2. The CDR3 has 15 amino acids. Per germline, CDR1 GTSNPN and CDR2 SVGIG (reference sequence). Losses at the gene ends were 0 bases for V and 4 bases for J; bases not matched to a gene: 5. The CDR3 nucleotides are TGTGCCTGGAGTGTAGGTACTAGCGGTTACAATGAGCAGTTCTTC. Protein: CAWSVGTSGYNEQFF.

This clonotype was seen only a few times. The chain couples TRBV18 to TRBJ1-1; weak D call: TRBD1 (5 bases). The CDR3 contains 13 residues. Germline V gene lookup returns CDR1 KGHSH and CDR2 LQKENI. Trimming cost V 2 bases and J 5 bases, with 9 bases left between them. This CDR3 is CASSPGARTEAFF. CDR3 sequence (DNA): TGTGCCAGCTCACCAGGGGCGCGGACTGAAGCTTTCTTT.

J is TRBJ1-6 and V is TRBV7-2; possibly TRBD1 for D (6 bases). Germline lookup yields CDR1 SGHTA and CDR2 FQGNSA. The length of the CDR3 is 16 residues. Trimming left V 5 bases short and J 1 base short, with 12 bases between. The DNA for the CDR3 is TGTGCCAGCAGCCAGGGGACGCAATCCTATAATTCACCCCTCCACTTT. It codes for CASSQGTQSYNSPLHF.

Only a few counts were recorded for this clonotype. The rearrangement links TRBV12-3 or TRBV12-4 to TRBJ2-5; D may be TRBD2 (5 bases). V gave up 5 bases and J gave up 2 bases, with 18 bases separating them. The length of the CDR3 is 16 residues. CDR3 protein: CASSTTGGRYQETQYF. CDR3 nucleotides: TGTGCCAGCAGTACCACCGGAGGACGCTATCAAGAGACCCAGTACTTC.

This clonotype turned up a few times. The V call is TRBV4-1, the J call TRBJ1-1, with D tentatively TRBD1 (6 bases). The CDR3 covers 15 residues. Germline V gene sequence: CDR1 MGHRA, CDR2 YSYEKL. V dropped 1 base and J dropped 7 bases, with 16 bases sitting between them. The CDR3 DNA reads TGCGCCAGCAGCCAAGGGGGGGCGCGGGTATTTGAAGCTTTCTTT. Translation gives CASSQGGARVFEAFF.

In this sample, this clonotype turned up a few times. The junction does not match germline at one end; this may be a read error. The chain employs TRBV15 and TRBJ2-1; no reliable D call. CDR1 is LNHNV and CDR2 is YYDKDF in the germline V gene (reference sequence). The CDR3 spans 14 residues. The CDR3: CATSTPDRWNEQFF. DNA for the CDR3: TGTGCTACCAGCACCCCGGACCGGTGGAATGAGCAGTTCTTC. The full variable domain, completed using reference TRBV15 and TRBJ2-1, is DAMVIQNPRYQVTQFGKPVTLSCSQTLNHNVMYWYQQKSSQAPKLLFHYYDKDFNNEADTPDNFQSRRPNTSFCFLDIRSPGLGDTAMYLCATSTPDRWNEQFFGPGTRLTVL.

This sequence joins TRBV4-1 and TRBJ2-3; the D gene is possibly TRBD1 (5 bases). CDR3 length equals 18 residues. Germline-derived CDR1 and CDR2 are MGHRA and YSYEKL. Deletions cut 0 bases from V and 0 bases from J, with 16 bases between. This chain's CDR3 is CASSQDKVLGHSTDTQYF. CDR3 bases: TGCGCCAGCAGCCAAGATAAAGTTTTAGGACATAGCACAGATACGCAGTATTTT.